Sequencing of this T cell receptor beta chain was carried out in a study of identical twins. Study results and limitations: Cord blood beta clonotypes that were abundant carried fewer insertions, and memory repertoires showed no such trend. Cross-sectional statistical analysis, not tracking of the same donors, underpinned the conclusions. Models underestimated how often monozygotic twins shared out-of-frame TCR alpha.

A single record per CDR3 protein comes from TCRdb applying MiXCR to the 5' RACE reads. Among 500,000 to 600,000 distinct CDR3 sequences, approximately 22% were seen once, and the ten largest hold 0.91%. In its sample, this clonotype was seen a few times. Its antigen is undetermined. The CDR3 is 15 residues long. Trimming removed 4 bases from V and 2 bases from J; junction bases left unmatched: 7. Germline V lookup: CDR1 SGHRS, CDR2 YFSETQ. This sample was also put to use in a study of T cells expressing NK-cell markers. That paper notes: The CD3+CD56-NKG2C+ fraction of several donors was also led by these clonotypes.

The gene calls are TRBV5-1 and TRBJ2-7, with 9 nucleotides matching TRBD2. This receptor was identified in a woman aged 18-29 years in good health. What was sequenced was CD4+ T cells sorted from blood. CDR3 DNA: TGCGCCAGCAGCCAAACTAGCGGGTTAACCTACGAGCAGTACTTC. This encodes CASSQTSGLTYEQYF. Combining the CDR3 with reference TRBV5-1 and TRBJ2-7 gives the whole variable domain KAGVTQTPRYLIKTRGQQVTLSCSPISGHRSVSWYQQTPGQGLQFLFEYFSETQRNKGNFPGRFSGRQFSNSRSEMNVSTLELGDSALYLCASSQTSGLTYEQYFGPGTRLTVT.